This entry lists 26 T cell receptor beta chains sequenced from one sample in a study of control samples from healthy donors and cancer patients. Clones were read by immunoSEQ multiplex PCR, and TCRdb kept only the in-frame ones, dropping some. This sample carries about 50,000 clones, about 93% of them seen once, and the ten largest clones take roughly 4%. Sequencing used blood. All receptors come from a man aged 25 to 40 in good health.

The chain employs TRBV9 and TRBJ2-1; 8 nucleotides agree with TRBD2. The CDR3 loop spans 15 amino acids. The junction had 8 bases not matched to a gene; V was cut back by 3 bases and J by 6 bases. Per germline, CDR1 SGDLS and CDR2 YYNGEE. CDR3: CASSASGSQSNEQFF. DNA of the CDR3: TGTGCCAGCAGCGCCAGCGGGAGCCAGTCCAATGAGCAGTTCTTC. The variable domain in full, with the rest retrieved from reference TRBV9 and TRBJ2-1, is DSGVTQTPKHLITATGQRVTLRCSPRSGDLSVYWYQQSLDQGLQFLIQYYNGEERAKGNILERFSAQQFPDLHSELNLSSLELGDSALYFCASSASGSQSNEQFFGPGTRLTVL.

The chain is built from TRBV11-3 and TRBJ1-1; weak D call: TRBD1 (6 bases). Germline loops: CDR1 SGHNT, CDR2 YENEEA. V was shortened by 4 bases and J by 1 base, with 13 bases between the two germline ends. This CDR3 has 15 residues. CDR3 DNA: TGTGCCAGCAGCTCCGGGGGGGGCGGGAACACTGAAGCTTTCTTT. It is translated as CASSSGGGGNTEAFF.

This rearrangement joins TRBV28 to TRBJ2-2; TRBD1 might be the D (5 bases). Germline assignment: CDR1 MDHEN and CDR2 SYDVKM. This CDR3 contains 14 residues. The germline V and J ends were trimmed by 3 bases and 7 bases, with 12 bases remaining between them. The chain's CDR3 is CASSLNQGSGELFF. As DNA, the CDR3 is TGTGCCAGCAGTTTGAACCAGGGAAGCGGGGAGCTGTTTTTT.

The chain is built from TRBV28 and TRBJ1-2; D is perhaps TRBD1 (5 bases). Between the trimmed V and J ends, which lost 3 bases and 3 bases, there was a span of 14 bases. Germline V gene data show CDR1 as MDHEN and CDR2 as SYDVKM. The CDR3 contains 15 residues. CDR3 sequence (DNA): TGTGCCAGCAGTTTCAGGGCGGATATCGACTATGGCTACACCTTC. Amino acid sequence: CASSFRADIDYGYTF.

The rearrangement joins TRBV6-5 to TRBJ2-7; a weak D match, TRBD2 (5 bases). The CDR3 is 14 amino acids. Trimming left V 7 bases short and J 3 bases short, with 16 bases between. Germline CDR1 reads MNHEY; CDR2 reads SVGAGI. The CDR3 reads CASTGGPDYYEQYF. For the CDR3, the DNA is TGTGCCAGCACCGGAGGCCCGGATTACTACGAGCAGTACTTC.

The J gene is TRBJ1-3, the V gene TRBV24-1; no clear D gene. The germline V and J ends were trimmed by 3 bases and 4 bases, with 12 bases remaining between them. The CDR3 totals 15 residues. Looked up from germline, CDR1 is KGHDR and CDR2 is SFDVKD. Written as DNA, the CDR3 is TGTGCCACCAGTGATCCAGGAAGTGCGGGAAACACCATATATTTT. Translated, it gives CATSDPGSAGNTIYF.

This rearrangement joins TRBV27 to TRBJ1-2; D is possibly TRBD1 (6 bases). Looked up from germline, CDR1 is MNHEY and CDR2 is SMNVEV (reference sequence). V shed 3 bases and J shed 6 bases, with 14 bases lying between them. The length of the CDR3 is 14 residues. Written as DNA, the CDR3 is TGTGCCAGCAGTTTTTTGTCCAGGGGCCATGGCTACACCTTC. It encodes CASSFLSRGHGYTF.

The chain combines TRBV9 with TRBJ1-3; TRBD1 might be the D (5 bases). Germline CDR1 and CDR2: SGDLS and YYNGEE. CDR3 length equals 14 residues. With 2 bases removed from V and 4 bases from J, the gap between germline ends came to 10 bases. The CDR3 nucleotides read TGTGCCAGCAGCGTGGGGGTTCCAGGAAACACCATATATTTT. Translation gives CASSVGVPGNTIYF. The complete variable domain, with remaining parts taken from reference TRBV9 and TRBJ1-3, reads DSGVTQTPKHLITATGQRVTLRCSPRSGDLSVYWYQQSLDQGLQFLIQYYNGEERAKGNILERFSAQQFPDLHSELNLSSLELGDSALYFCASSVGVPGNTIYFGEGSWLTVV.

This chain links TRBV12-3 or TRBV12-4 with TRBJ2-7, with a tentative D call TRBD1 (5 bases). CDR3 size: 13 residues. With 4 bases removed from V and 5 bases from J, the gap between germline ends came to 12 bases. In DNA form, the CDR3 reads TGTGCCAGCAGTTCCAGGGTACGCGACGAGCAGTACTTC. Translated: CASSSRVRDEQYF.

This chain links TRBV28 with TRBJ2-5, with D perhaps assigned TRBD1 or TRBD2 (5 bases each). The V and J ends lost 3 bases and 5 bases respectively, with 13 bases between them. The CDR3 has 14 amino acids. CDR1 MDHEN and CDR2 SYDVKM come from the germline V gene. CDR3 coding DNA: TGTGCCAGCAGTTTGGTTATCCGGGGCGAGACCCAGTACTTC. This codes for CASSLVIRGETQYF.

The genes are TRBV7-3 and TRBJ2-3; TRBD2 matches at 13 bases. V gave up 5 bases and J gave up 9 bases; unmatched junction bases: 5. The germline V gene encodes CDR1 SGHTA and CDR2 FQGTGA. The CDR3 has 14 amino acids. The CDR3 loop is CASSPGTSGATQYF. DNA of the CDR3: TGTGCCAGCAGCCCCGGGACTAGCGGGGCCACGCAGTATTTT.

V usage is TRBV7-9 and J usage is TRBJ2-1, with D possibly matching TRBD1 (5 bases). From germline, CDR1 is SEHNR and CDR2 FQNEAQ (reference sequence). CDR3 length: 14 residues. With 3 bases removed from V and 3 bases from J, the gap between germline ends came to 9 bases. This CDR3 is CASSFKGFYNEQFF. The CDR3 coding sequence is TGTGCCAGCAGCTTCAAGGGGTTCTACAATGAGCAGTTCTTC.

The chain combines TRBV29-1 with TRBJ2-2, with a weak D call TRBD2 (6 bases). Trimming cost V 8 bases and J 1 base, with 14 bases left between them. The CDR3 runs 14 residues. Germline CDR1 and CDR2: SQVTM and ANQGSEA. The CDR3, as DNA: TGCAGCTGCACGTCGGGAGTGAACACCGGGGAGCTGTTTTTT. Its protein product is CSCTSGVNTGELFF.

V and J are TRBV13 and TRBJ1-1, with D unresolved. The CDR3 consists of 11 residues. V lost 8 bases, J lost 5 bases, and 9 bases lay in between. CDR1 and CDR2 (germline): PRHDT, FYEKMQ (reference sequence). CDR3 loop: CASSVWTEAFF. DNA for the CDR3: TGTGCCAGCTCCGTATGGACTGAAGCTTTCTTT.

The chain uses TRBV27 and TRBJ1-1; a possible D gene is TRBD1 (5 bases). The V gene lost 3 bases and the J gene lost 4 bases, with 15 bases spanning the gap. CDR3 length: 15 amino acids. Germline V gives CDR1 MNHEY, CDR2 SMNVEV (reference sequence). This chain's CDR3 is CASSFSPGSGTEAFF. CDR3 coding DNA: TGTGCCAGCAGTTTCTCCCCAGGGTCAGGCACTGAAGCTTTCTTT.

The count of this clone is one. The gene calls are TRBV19 and TRBJ1-5, with TRBD1 as a possible D gene (5 bases). Germline V CDR1 and CDR2: LNHDA, SQIVND (reference sequence). The CDR3 extends over 13 amino acids. V was cut by 4 bases and J by 10 bases, with 14 bases left in between. The DNA of the CDR3 is TGTGCCAGTAGTAAATCCTGGGACCTCCCCCAGCATTTT. It yields the protein CASSKSWDLPQHF.

J is TRBJ1-1 and V is TRBV6-5, with 7 bases identical to TRBD1. The V segment lost 7 bases and the J segment 4 bases; nucleotides outside the gene matches: 6. The CDR3 has 13 amino acids. Germline loops: CDR1 MNHEY, CDR2 SVGAGI. In DNA form, the CDR3 reads TGTGCCAGCACCCGACAGGGACGCACTGAAGCTTTCTTT. Its protein product is CASTRQGRTEAFF.

The DNA for the CDR3 is TGCGCCAGCAGTGTCCCCCCGAGGGAACGGCTGAAAACTAATGAAAAACTGTTTTTT. Its translation: CASSVPPRERLKTNEKLFF. The chain carries TRBV10-1 and TRBJ1-4; D unclear. This CDR3 comprises 19 residues. Germline V gene data show CDR1 as WNHNN and CDR2 as SYGVQD (reference sequence). V was clipped by 4 bases and J by 1 base, with 22 bases between them.

This clone was seen once. The V and J genes are TRBV7-2 and TRBJ2-7; D gene unclear. Germline V lookup: CDR1 SGHTA, CDR2 FQGNSA. V lost 1 base to trimming and J lost 6 bases, with 7 bases between them. CDR3 length: 12 residues. The CDR3 DNA reads TGTGCCAGCAGCTTAGGACGGGTCGAGCAGTACTTC. Translation: CASSLGRVEQYF.

The chain is built from TRBV5-6 and TRBJ2-1, with TRBD2 matching 10 bases. CDR1 and CDR2 (germline): SGHDT, YYEEEE. J was trimmed by 7 bases and V by 2 bases; bases with no gene match: 9. CDR3 size: 16 residues. CDR3 in amino acids: CASSFRFEREGNEQFF. CDR3 DNA sequence: TGTGCCAGCAGCTTTCGGTTTGAGCGGGAGGGGAATGAGCAGTTCTTC.

This sequence joins TRBV24-1 and TRBJ2-1, with TRBD2 matching over 7 bases. V lost 6 bases, J lost 4 bases, and 11 bases stayed unmatched. The length of the CDR3 is 16 residues. Germline V gene data show CDR1 as KGHDR and CDR2 as SFDVKD. The CDR3: CATSLAEPLIYNEQFF. As DNA, the CDR3 is TGTGCCACCAGTCTAGCGGAACCCCTCATATACAATGAGCAGTTCTTC.

The rearrangement joins TRBV5-1 to TRBJ2-2; 7 bases match TRBD1. J gave up 6 bases and V 3 bases, and 5 bases lay outside the gene matches. There are 14 residues in the CDR3. The germline V gene encodes CDR1 SGHRS and CDR2 YFSETQ. The CDR3 DNA sequence: TGCGCCAGCAGCTCCACAGGGGAGCCCGGGGAGCTGTTTTTT. Amino acid sequence: CASSSTGEPGELFF.

This chain links TRBV13 with TRBJ2-7; D not certain. CDR3 size: 13 residues. CDR1 is PRHDT, CDR2 FYEKMQ, per germline (reference sequence). V was pared by 0 bases and J by 2 bases, with 5 bases between. In nucleotides, the CDR3 is TGTGCCAGCAGCTTAGGGCAGACCTACGAGCAGTACTTC. Protein: CASSLGQTYEQYF.

The V and J genes are TRBV7-3 and TRBJ2-3; D is possibly TRBD2 (6 bases). V was clipped by 5 bases and J by 6 bases, with 21 bases between them. The CDR3 runs 16 residues. The germline V gene encodes CDR1 SGHTA and CDR2 FQGTGA. Here the CDR3 reads CASSPYIGGAADTQYF. CDR3 DNA: TGTGCCAGCAGCCCATATATCGGGGGAGCGGCGGATACGCAGTATTTT.

This clone appeared a single time. J is TRBJ2-5 and V is TRBV9; 9 positions agree with TRBD1. V was clipped by 4 bases and J by 9 bases; unmatched bases: 13. Germline CDR1 SGDLS, CDR2 YYNGEE. The CDR3 is 15 residues long. DNA for the CDR3: TGTGCCAGCAGCAGTGGGGACAGGGTCTTGGGGGCCCAGTACTTC. Its protein product is CASSSGDRVLGAQYF.

V gene TRBV27 combines with J gene TRBJ2-7; 12 bases agree with TRBD1. Germline assignment: CDR1 MNHEY and CDR2 SMNVEV (reference sequence). The ends lost 6 bases at V and 3 bases at J; junction bases unmatched: 6. This CDR3 contains 15 residues. DNA for the CDR3: TGTGCCAGCAGCTCCGGGACAGGGGGCTTCTACGAGCAGTACTTC. It yields the protein CASSSGTGGFYEQYF.